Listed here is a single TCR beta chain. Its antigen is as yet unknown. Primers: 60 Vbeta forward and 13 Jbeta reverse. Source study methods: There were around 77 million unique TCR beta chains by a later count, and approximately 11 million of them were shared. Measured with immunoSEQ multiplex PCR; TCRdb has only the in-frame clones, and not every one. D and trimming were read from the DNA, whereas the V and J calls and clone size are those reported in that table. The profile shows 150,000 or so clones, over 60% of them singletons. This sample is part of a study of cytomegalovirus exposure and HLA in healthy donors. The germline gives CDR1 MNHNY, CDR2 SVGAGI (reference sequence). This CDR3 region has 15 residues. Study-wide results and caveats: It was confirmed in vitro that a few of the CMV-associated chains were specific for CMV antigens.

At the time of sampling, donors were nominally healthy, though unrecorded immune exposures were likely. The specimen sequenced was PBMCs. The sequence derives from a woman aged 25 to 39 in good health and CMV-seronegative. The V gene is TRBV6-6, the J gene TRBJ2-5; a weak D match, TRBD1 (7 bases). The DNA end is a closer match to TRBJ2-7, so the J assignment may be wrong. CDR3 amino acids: CASTREVTGRHEQYF. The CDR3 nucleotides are TGTGCCAGCACCAGAGAAGTGACAGGGAGGCACGAGCAGTACTTC.